Listed below are T cell receptor beta chains from one sample, sequenced in a study of blood T cells in healthy people across ages. TCRdb reprocessed the 5' RACE reads with MiXCR, giving one entry per CDR3 protein. The sample carries roughly 680,000 distinct CDR3 sequences, more than 45% recorded once. The sample comprised blood. The receptor source for this set is a woman aged 80 or over in good health. The conserved cysteine and the conserved F or W are not part of the CDR3 here. The D gene is left open where the match is weak. Size is stated for part of the rows, as once, few or many counts, or as a class when the clone is expanded.

>TRBD1|TRBJ1-6|few|TRBV6-1
ASTPGTAFLSPLH
>NA|TRBJ2-6|NA|TRBV6-5
ASSYSGTRVSGANVLT
>NA|TRBJ1-2|NA|TRBV6-1
ASSFALYGCT
>TRBD1|TRBJ2-2|NA|TRBV7-3
ASSRTGGSVAGELF
>TRBD2|TRBJ2-1|few|TRBV20-1
SAQIAGGPNEQF
>NA|TRBJ2-1|many|TRBV12-3/TRBV12-4
ASTLTGSSYNEQF
>NA|TRBJ1-4|few|TRBV27
ASSSFGRSGEKLF
>NA|NA|NA|TRBV12-5
ASGVVGGETQY
>TRBD2|TRBJ2-3|many|TRBV20-1
SARVLAGGTDTQY
>NA|TRBJ2-1|many|TRBV27
ASSLSVPTGKGYNEQF
>NA|TRBJ1-5|few|TRBV24-1
ATSDSGSVYSNQPQH
>NA|TRBJ1-5|NA|TRBV19
ASSNRAVSNQPQH
>NA|TRBJ2-5|many|TRBV5-1
ASSLSNTGTWETQY
>NA|TRBJ2-3|NA|TRBV10-3
AISEGNGGYSTDTQY
>NA|TRBJ2-1|many|TRBV10-3
AIKQGDNEQF
>NA|TRBJ2-3|many|TRBV9
ASSVSWGHADTQY
>NA|TRBJ2-7|few|TRBV4-2
ASSQDSSGGSYEQY
>TRBD1|TRBJ1-2|many|TRBV4-1
ASSLGTAHNYGYT
>TRBD1|TRBJ2-7|NA|TRBV7-2
ASGDRVFPYEQY
>TRBD1|TRBJ1-6|many|TRBV7-2
ASSSTGQGNSPLH
>NA|TRBJ1-1|many|TRBV7-3
ASSRVGGGGTEAF
>NA|TRBJ2-7|few|TRBV11-2
ASGGFYNEQY
>NA|TRBJ2-7|NA|TRBV14
ASSRYRDSAYEQY